Listed below are T cell receptor beta chains from one sample, sequenced in a study of cytomegalovirus exposure and HLA in healthy donors. Sequenced by immunoSEQ multiplex PCR; TCRdb stores in-frame clones only, minus some. This sample yields about 80,000 clones, of which approximately 60% are seen a single time; roughly 4.4% belongs to the top ten. The sequencing sample was made of PBMCs. These receptor sequences come from a male donor in good health and CMV-seropositive. The CDR3 runs from the conserved cysteine through the conserved F or W. Fields, in order: clone size, J gene, D gene, V gene, CDR3 protein, CDR3 DNA. The D gene is left open where the match is weak. For some rows the clone size is stated as once, few or many, or as a class when expanded; others skip it.

-,TRBJ2-3,TRBD1,TRBV6-5,CASSSGQGAPNTQYF,TGTGCCAGCAGTTCAGGACAGGGGGCGCCGAATACGCAGTATTTT
-,TRBJ2-7,-,TRBV4-1,CASSQDDKTAGFPTYEQYF,TGCGCCAGCAGCCAAGATGACAAGACCGCCGGTTTCCCAACCTACGAGCAGTACTTC
-,TRBJ2-1,-,TRBV7-2,CASSLVVGVGNEQFF,TGTGCCAGCAGCTTAGTGGTAGGGGTGGGCAATGAGCAGTTCTTC
few,TRBJ2-5,TRBD2,TRBV2,CASNGGETQYF,TGTGCCAGCAACGGGGGGGAGACCCAGTACTTC
-,TRBJ1-2,TRBD1,TRBV18,CASSLTIDRDGGYTF,TGTGCCAGCTCACTAACCATCGACAGGGATGGGGGCTACACCTTC
-,TRBJ2-6,-,TRBV5-1,CASMFGGISEQGAGANVLTF,TGCGCCAGCATGTTCGGGGGGATATCCGAACAGGGGGCTGGGGCCAACGTCCTGACTTTC
-,TRBJ2-7,TRBD1,TRBV6-5,CASSHRQGTSYEQYF,TGTGCCAGCAGTCACCGACAGGGGACCTCCTACGAGCAGTACTTC
-,TRBJ2-1,TRBD2,TRBV5-1,CASSGGTSVIGNEQFF,TGCGCCAGCAGCGGCGGGACTAGCGTTATAGGGAATGAGCAGTTCTTC
few,TRBJ2-2,TRBD2,TRBV4-3,CASSQGSGDTGELFF,TGCGCCAGCAGCCAAGGTAGCGGGGACACCGGGGAGCTGTTTTTT
-,TRBJ1-4,-,TRBV18,CASSPQTGGEKLFF,TGTGCCAGCTCACCACAGACAGGTGGGGAAAAACTGTTTTTT
few,TRBJ2-1,TRBD2,TRBV4-2,CASSQDGLAAYNEQFF,TGTGCCAGCAGCCAAGACGGACTAGCGGCCTACAATGAGCAGTTCTTC
few,TRBJ1-2,-,TRBV5-6,CASSSGVQSYGYTF,TGTGCCAGCAGCTCCGGGGTCCAGAGCTATGGCTACACCTTC
once,TRBJ1-2,TRBD1,TRBV19,CASSLPGGLGYTF,TGTGCCAGTAGTCTTCCAGGGGGTCTGGGCTACACCTTC
-,TRBJ1-3,-,TRBV9,CASGQLSGNTIYF,TGTGCCAGCGGACAGCTCTCTGGAAACACCATATATTTT
-,TRBJ2-5,TRBD2,TRBV30,CAWSSGGQETQYF,TGTGCCTGGAGTAGCGGGGGCCAAGAGACCCAGTACTTC
-,TRBJ2-7,TRBD2,TRBV9,CASSVQRELGEQYF,TGTGCCAGCAGCGTACAGCGGGAGCTAGGCGAGCAGTACTTC
-,TRBJ2-7,-,TRBV4-1,CASSQEVRARGEQYF,TGCGCCAGCAGCCAAGAGGTACGAGCACGAGGGGAGCAGTACTTC
-,TRBJ1-2,-,TRBV28,CASSLEATVGYTF,TGTGCCAGCAGTTTAGAGGCGACGGTAGGCTACACCTTC
once,TRBJ1-6,-,TRBV10-3,CAIRAGQTSSPLHF,TGTGCCATCAGGGCTGGACAGACCTCTTCACCCCTCCACTTT
few,TRBJ1-5,TRBD1,TRBV6-5,CASSYSGQGGNQPQHF,TGTGCCAGCAGTTACTCTGGACAGGGCGGGAATCAGCCCCAGCATTTT
-,TRBJ2-1,-,TRBV9,CASSVESDEQFF,TGTGCCAGCAGCGTAGAATCAGATGAGCAGTTCTTC
few,TRBJ1-2,TRBD1,TRBV7-9,CSSSPRTGGSFDGYTF,TGTTCCAGCAGCCCCCGGACAGGGGGTTCATTTGATGGCTACACCTTC
few,TRBJ2-3,TRBD2,TRBV28,CASSRLAGGIDTQYF,TGTGCCAGCAGTAGGCTAGCGGGAGGAATAGATACGCAGTATTTT
-,TRBJ1-5,TRBD1,TRBV19,CASSIGLQGRQPQHF,TGTGCCAGTAGTATCGGATTACAGGGGCGTCAGCCCCAGCATTTT
-,TRBJ2-3,TRBD2,TRBV10-2,CASTSERGGPGRYF,TGCGCCAGCACGTCGGAGCGCGGGGGTCCTGGCCGGTATTTT
-,TRBJ2-3,TRBD1,TRBV9,CASSVEGGTGHTDTQYF,TGTGCCAGCAGCGTAGAGGGGGGGACAGGGCACACAGATACGCAGTATTTT
-,TRBJ1-4,-,TRBV6-5,CASSYTDDGNEKLFF,TGTGCCAGCAGTTACACCGACGACGGGAATGAAAAACTGTTTTTT
-,TRBJ1-1,-,TRBV6-5,CASRSTGTGTEAFF,TGTGCCAGCAGATCTACAGGGACCGGCACTGAAGCTTTCTTT
-,TRBJ2-1,-,TRBV5-4,CASSLVTEQFF,TGTGCCAGCAGCTTGGTTACAGAGCAGTTCTTC
-,TRBJ2-1,TRBD1,TRBV28,CASSSLGTGDYNEQFF,TGTGCCAGCAGTTCGTTAGGGACAGGGGACTACAATGAGCAGTTCTTC
few,TRBJ1-5,TRBD1,TRBV5-8,CASTFRTGRESQPQHF,TGTGCCAGCACCTTCAGGACAGGGAGAGAGTCACAGCCCCAGCATTTT
few,TRBJ2-3,-,TRBV18,CASSPRPQAGTDTQYF,TGTGCCAGCTCACCACGACCCCAGGCGGGGACAGATACGCAGTATTTT
-,TRBJ2-7,-,TRBV5-1,CASSWLGASDEQYF,TGCGCCAGCAGCTGGCTAGGGGCTTCGGACGAGCAGTACTTC
-,TRBJ2-1,TRBD1,TRBV6-1,CASRSRDRDYNEQFF,TGTGCCAGCAGATCCCGGGACAGAGACTACAATGAGCAGTTCTTC
-,TRBJ2-3,-,TRBV28,CASSLSPGREYF,TGTGCCAGCAGTTTATCTCCGGGCAGGGAGTATTTT
many,TRBJ1-4,-,TRBV5-1,CASSLGSTATNEKLFF,TGCGCCAGCAGCTTAGGATCGACAGCAACTAATGAAAAACTGTTTTTT
-,TRBJ2-7,-,TRBV6-6,CASSFREPPYEQYF,TGTGCCAGCAGTTTCAGGGAACCCCCCTACGAGCAGTACTTC
-,TRBJ2-2,-,TRBV5-1,CASSSDLGSSGELFF,TGCGCCAGCAGCTCAGACTTGGGTTCGTCCGGGGAGCTGTTTTTT
-,TRBJ2-7,TRBD2,TRBV30,CAWSGVAGPYEQYF,TGTGCCTGGAGTGGAGTAGCGGGGCCCTACGAGCAGTACTTC
once,TRBJ1-1,TRBD1,TRBV11-2,CASSLVSGQGRRAFF,TGTGCCAGCAGCTTAGTAAGTGGACAGGGGCGTCGGGCTTTCTTT
few,TRBJ2-5,TRBD1,TRBV6-6,CASSYPDRGSKETQYF,TGTGCCAGCAGTTACCCCGACAGGGGATCAAAAGAGACCCAGTACTTC
-,TRBJ1-2,TRBD1,TRBV2,CASRDDRESYTF,TGTGCCAGCAGGGACGACAGGGAGAGCTACACCTTC
-,TRBJ1-5,-,TRBV19,CASSPSEGGQPQHF,TGTGCCAGTAGTCCCTCGGAGGGCGGGCAGCCCCAGCATTTT
-,TRBJ2-1,TRBD2,TRBV6-5,CASSPTSGGYNEQFF,TGTGCCAGCAGCCCTACTAGCGGGGGCTACAATGAGCAGTTCTTC
few,TRBJ2-5,-,TRBV4-1,CASSQSQRSKETQYF,TGCGCCAGCAGCCAAAGCCAGCGGTCTAAAGAGACCCAGTACTTC
-,TRBJ2-7,TRBD1,TRBV4-3,CASSRTGSDYEQYF,TGCGCCAGCAGCCGGACAGGGAGTGACTACGAGCAGTACTTC
-,TRBJ1-4,-,TRBV7-8,CASSPGGGFEKLFF,TGTGCCAGCAGCCCCGGGGGGGGTTTTGAAAAACTGTTTTTT
many,TRBJ2-5,-,TRBV7-9,CASSLASGGGRETQYF,TGTGCCAGCAGCTTAGCGAGTGGGGGCGGTCGGGAGACCCAGTACTTC
-,TRBJ2-7,-,TRBV6-1,CASSEDNGGCEYF,TGTGCCAGCAGTGAAGATAACGGAGGCTGTGAGTACTTC
-,TRBJ2-5,TRBD1,TRBV28,CASRPGTGGVQETQYF,TGTGCCAGCAGACCTGGGACAGGGGGTGTCCAAGAGACCCAGTACTTC
few,TRBJ1-5,TRBD1,TRBV7-9,CASSVWTGGAVSNQPQHF,TGTGCCAGCAGCGTATGGACAGGGGGTGCGGTTAGCAATCAGCCCCAGCATTTT
-,TRBJ2-7,TRBD2,TRBV5-6,CASSLAGLAGTTSYEQYF,TGTGCCAGCAGCTTGGCCGGCCTAGCGGGAACCACCTCCTACGAGCAGTACTTC